These T cell receptor beta chains were read from a single sample in a study of CD8 T cells in Susac syndrome. TCRdb re-derived calls from the immunoSEQ multiplex PCR reads in MiXCR, one entry per CDR3 protein. The sample yields 70,000 to 95,000 distinct CDR3 sequences, about 94% seen once. Sample: CD8+ T cells from PBMCs. These receptors were taken from a human donor with Susac syndrome. Each CDR3 is given with its conserved first and last residue. The order of the fields is D gene, J gene, clone size, V gene, CDR3 DNA, CDR3 protein. D genes are given only for firm matches. A row's size may be missing; if present it is once, few, many or a size class.

TRBD1 TRBJ1-2 - TRBV12-3/TRBV12-4 TGTGCCAGCAGTGTTCAACAGGGGGGCTATGGCTACACCTTC CASSVQQGGYGYTF
- TRBJ2-7 - TRBV27 TGTGCCAGCAGCCACAACACCGGGAAGAAGTGGTACGAGCAGTACTTC CASSHNTGKKWYEQYF
- TRBJ1-5 - TRBV4-3 TGCGCCAGCAGCCAGGGGACGGGCAGAAATCAGCCCCAGCATTTT CASSQGTGRNQPQHF
- TRBJ2-3 - TRBV11-1 TGTGCCAGCAGCTTAGAGTACGGGACAGATACGCAGTATTTT CASSLEYGTDTQYF
- TRBJ2-3 - TRBV4-3 TGCGCCAGCAGCCAAGGCAGCTGGGGCTCAGATACGCAGTATTTT CASSQGSWGSDTQYF
- TRBJ1-1 - TRBV25-1 TGTGCCAGCAAAACTCGGCAGAACACTGAAGCTTTCTTT CASKTRQNTEAFF
- TRBJ2-3 - TRBV20-1 TGCAGTGCTAGAGACGACACAGATACGCAGTATTTT CSARDDTDTQYF
TRBD2 TRBJ2-5 - TRBV4-3 TGCGCCAGCAGCCCCCTGGCGGGAGAGTGGGAGACCCAGTACTTC CASSPLAGEWETQYF
- TRBJ2-1 - TRBV30 TGTGTCGTAAGCAGGGCGAGGGGTCGAAGTGAGCAGTTCTTC CVVSRARGRSEQFF
- TRBJ2-7 - TRBV29-1 TGCAGCGTGGCGGGGACAGACTCCTACGAGCAGTACTTC CSVAGTDSYEQYF
- TRBJ2-7 - TRBV5-6 TGTGCCAGCAGCTTGGGGGGCCCCTCCGAGCAGTACTTC CASSLGGPSEQYF
- TRBJ2-7 - TRBV9 TGTGCCAGCAGCGCTGAGGGGGACCACTCCTACGAGCAGTACTTC CASSAEGDHSYEQYF
TRBD1 TRBJ2-5 - TRBV29-1 TGCAGCGTTGGACCTGTGTACAGGGGGCAAGAGACCCAGTACTTC CSVGPVYRGQETQYF
- TRBJ2-2 - TRBV3-1 TGTGCCAGCAGCGCGACCTTCGGGGCCACCGGGGAGCTGTTTTTT CASSATFGATGELFF
- TRBJ2-3 once TRBV20-1 TGCAGTGATATAAGGGCGGAAACTAGCACAGATACGCAGTATTTT CSDIRAETSTDTQYF
TRBD1 TRBJ1-5 - TRBV15 TGTGCCACCAGCACGTCCGGGACAGGGTATCAGCCCCAGCATTTT CATSTSGTGYQPQHF
- TRBJ2-7 - TRBV5-6 TGTGCCAGCAGCTTGGGACAGCTCGAGCAGTACTTC CASSLGQLEQYF
- TRBJ2-7 - TRBV6-4 TGTGCCAGCAGTGACTCTGGACCCAAACCCTACGAGCAGTACTTC CASSDSGPKPYEQYF
- TRBJ2-7 - TRBV9 TGTGCCAGCAGCGTAGAGGGGGGACACTCCTACGAGCAGTACTTC CASSVEGGHSYEQYF
TRBD2 TRBJ2-3 - TRBV12-3/TRBV12-4 TGTGCCAGCAACGAAGGACTAGCGGGCGGCACAGATACGCAGTATTTT CASNEGLAGGTDTQYF
- TRBJ2-3 - TRBV5-1 TGCGCCAGCTGGCCGGGGGTGTTTAGCACAGATACGCAGTATTTT CASWPGVFSTDTQYF
TRBD1 TRBJ2-7 - TRBV2 TGTGCTAGGGGCTCCCTGGGACAGGCATTCTCCTACGAGCAGTACTTC CARGSLGQAFSYEQYF
- TRBJ1-5 - TRBV9 TGTGCCAGCAGCCCCGGGGGTGGGCGCAATCAGCCCCAGCATTTT CASSPGGGRNQPQHF
TRBD1 TRBJ1-1 once TRBV30 TGTGCCTGGAGTATCGACAGGGGTACTGAAGCTTTCTTT CAWSIDRGTEAFF
- TRBJ1-2 - TRBV12-3/TRBV12-4 TGTGCCAGCAGTTTATATGCGACAGGAGACTATGGCTACACCTTC CASSLYATGDYGYTF
- TRBJ2-7 - TRBV21-1 TGTGCCAGCGCCCTGGAGGGCGAGCAGTACTTC CASALEGEQYF
- TRBJ1-6 - TRBV27 TGTGCCAGCAGTTTATACCAGCGACAGCATTCACCCCTCCACTTT CASSLYQRQHSPLHF
- TRBJ2-3 - TRBV20-1 TGCAGTGTGAAGGGGCCGGAGAGTTCAGATACGCAGTATTTT CSVKGPESSDTQYF
TRBD2 TRBJ2-5 - TRBV24-1 TGTGCCACCAGTGACTTTAGCGGGAGTACCCAAGAGACCCAGTACTTC CATSDFSGSTQETQYF
TRBD2 TRBJ2-7 once TRBV4-2 TGTGCCAGCAGCCAAAGTCGCCCGGGACTAGCGACCTACGAGCAGTACTTC CASSQSRPGLATYEQYF
- TRBJ2-5 - TRBV13 TGTGCCAGCAGCTTACCCTCCGACAGAGAAGAGACCCAGTACTTC CASSLPSDREETQYF